What follows describes a single T cell receptor beta chain. The record originates from a study of blood T cell repertoires in COVID-19. Profiled with immunoSEQ multiplex PCR; TCRdb holds only in-frame clones, not every one. The sample includes about 55,000 clones, 75% to 95% of them seen just once. The germline V gene encodes CDR1 LGHDT and CDR2 YNNKEL (reference sequence). Trimming left V 0 bases short and J 4 bases short, with 6 bases between. CDR3 size: 13 residues. The chain combines TRBV3-1 (or the pseudogene TRBV3-2) with TRBJ2-5; possibly TRBD1 for D (6 bases). This TCR was recovered from a man between 45 and 60 years old with active COVID-19. Sequencing was carried out using peripheral blood. The chain's CDR3 is CASSQDRGETQYF. The CDR3 nucleotides are TGTGCCAGCAGCCAAGACAGGGGAGAGACCCAGTACTTC.